This is a list of T cell receptor beta chains from one sample in a study of CXCR3-negative and CXCR3-positive naive CD8 T cells. TCRdb re-called the 5' RACE reads and gives one entry per CDR3 protein, without DNA. Its table lists around 90,000 distinct CDR3 sequences. Source material: naive CXCR3- CD8+ T cells from blood. The receptors stem from a human donor in good health. Some clones in this sample may be carry-over from other donors' samples. Both conserved end residues are part of each CDR3. Each record gives: V gene, J gene, CDR3 length, CDR3 protein.

V gene: TRBV20-1; J gene: TRBJ1-5; CDR3 length: 16; CDR3 protein: CSARDISGGANQPQHF
V gene: TRBV19; J gene: TRBJ2-1; CDR3 length: 14; CDR3 protein: CASSIGFSYNEQFF
V gene: TRBV12-3/TRBV12-4; J gene: TRBJ2-7; CDR3 length: 14; CDR3 protein: CASSPSGLTYEQYF
V gene: TRBV20-1; J gene: TRBJ1-1; CDR3 length: 14; CDR3 protein: CSARPFALNTEAFF
V gene: TRBV15; J gene: TRBJ2-5; CDR3 length: 15; CDR3 protein: CATTKVDSTQETQYF
V gene: TRBV11-2; J gene: TRBJ2-1; CDR3 length: 18; CDR3 protein: CASSSPGWREASYNEQFF
V gene: TRBV7-9; J gene: TRBJ2-5; CDR3 length: 16; CDR3 protein: CASSYSPTGNQETQYF
V gene: TRBV3-1; J gene: TRBJ2-1; CDR3 length: 17; CDR3 protein: CASSPKLAGGFYNEQFF
V gene: TRBV19; J gene: TRBJ2-7; CDR3 length: 15; CDR3 protein: CASSPGQGGSYEQYF
V gene: TRBV6-6; J gene: TRBJ2-1; CDR3 length: 12; CDR3 protein: CASSYSGGEQFF
V gene: TRBV12-3/TRBV12-4; J gene: TRBJ2-3; CDR3 length: 16; CDR3 protein: CASSRRPSDSSDTQYF
V gene: TRBV21-1; J gene: TRBJ2-1; CDR3 length: 13; CDR3 protein: CASRQGAYNEQFF
V gene: TRBV7-3; J gene: TRBJ1-1; CDR3 length: 15; CDR3 protein: CASSYQGGGRTEAFF
V gene: TRBV3-1; J gene: TRBJ1-5; CDR3 length: 16; CDR3 protein: CASSQSPLGSNQPQHF
V gene: TRBV5-1; J gene: TRBJ1-2; CDR3 length: 16; CDR3 protein: CASSLEGGPYPYGYTF
V gene: TRBV3-1; J gene: TRBJ2-1; CDR3 length: 13; CDR3 protein: CASSPGGVLEQFF
V gene: TRBV4-3; J gene: TRBJ2-1; CDR3 length: 19; CDR3 protein: CASSQDGASGGISYNEQFF
V gene: TRBV5-8; J gene: TRBJ2-1; CDR3 length: 15; CDR3 protein: CASRRRDGSYNEQFF
V gene: TRBV29-1; J gene: TRBJ2-3; CDR3 length: 16; CDR3 protein: CSVKTIAGGPGDTQYF
V gene: TRBV20-1; J gene: TRBJ2-1; CDR3 length: 17; CDR3 protein: CSASGLAGGPSGREQFF
V gene: TRBV4-1; J gene: TRBJ2-5; CDR3 length: 14; CDR3 protein: CASSQVGRGETQYF
V gene: TRBV28; J gene: TRBJ1-1; CDR3 length: 13; CDR3 protein: CASSLLLNTEAFF
V gene: TRBV10-3; J gene: TRBJ2-7; CDR3 length: 15; CDR3 protein: CAISESLAVAYEQYF
V gene: TRBV14; J gene: TRBJ2-1; CDR3 length: 15; CDR3 protein: CASSQGAGSYNEQFF
V gene: TRBV7-2; J gene: TRBJ2-3; CDR3 length: 14; CDR3 protein: CASPAGTVTDTQYF
V gene: TRBV6-2/TRBV6-3; J gene: TRBJ2-1; CDR3 length: 18; CDR3 protein: CASSPPGLAGKSYNEQFF
V gene: TRBV6-2/TRBV6-3; J gene: TRBJ2-1; CDR3 length: 16; CDR3 protein: CASSSISGASYNEQFF
V gene: TRBV29-1; J gene: TRBJ1-1; CDR3 length: 12; CDR3 protein: CSVEGRGTEAFF
V gene: TRBV28; J gene: TRBJ2-1; CDR3 length: 15; CDR3 protein: CASSLQAGGRNEQFF
V gene: TRBV29-1; J gene: TRBJ1-1; CDR3 length: 11; CDR3 protein: CSVGTLSEAFF
V gene: TRBV28; J gene: TRBJ2-7; CDR3 length: 14; CDR3 protein: CASSTLPDGREQYF
V gene: TRBV7-9; J gene: TRBJ1-3; CDR3 length: 14; CDR3 protein: CASSLGGSGNTIYF
V gene: TRBV19; J gene: TRBJ1-4; CDR3 length: 14; CDR3 protein: CASSPRASNEKLFF
V gene: TRBV25-1; J gene: TRBJ2-1; CDR3 length: 17; CDR3 protein: CASSEWGRGHHGDEQFF
V gene: TRBV25-1; J gene: TRBJ2-7; CDR3 length: 17; CDR3 protein: CASRHGTDLGGFYEQYF
V gene: TRBV3-1; J gene: TRBJ2-7; CDR3 length: 15; CDR3 protein: CASSQDLLVTYEQYF
V gene: TRBV29-1; J gene: TRBJ1-1; CDR3 length: 14; CDR3 protein: CSVKDSQMNTEAFF
V gene: TRBV6-2/TRBV6-3; J gene: TRBJ2-1; CDR3 length: 14; CDR3 protein: CASSKGGDYNEQFF
V gene: TRBV29-1; J gene: TRBJ1-5; CDR3 length: 15; CDR3 protein: CSVDREEYSNQPQHF
V gene: TRBV25-1; J gene: TRBJ1-4; CDR3 length: 12; CDR3 protein: CASSEWDEKLFF
V gene: TRBV12-3/TRBV12-4; J gene: TRBJ2-1; CDR3 length: 15; CDR3 protein: CASSPRDIPNNEQFF
V gene: TRBV29-1; J gene: TRBJ2-3; CDR3 length: 12; CDR3 protein: CSHAGYTDTQYF
V gene: TRBV25-1; J gene: TRBJ2-7; CDR3 length: 15; CDR3 protein: CASTLLIWREHEQYF
V gene: TRBV5-1; J gene: TRBJ2-7; CDR3 length: 13; CDR3 protein: CASSLRGGYEQYF
V gene: TRBV29-1; J gene: TRBJ2-2; CDR3 length: 13; CDR3 protein: CSVQAGGPGELFF
V gene: TRBV12-3/TRBV12-4; J gene: TRBJ2-1; CDR3 length: 17; CDR3 protein: CASLTSSGWSSYNEQFF
V gene: TRBV5-1; J gene: TRBJ1-6; CDR3 length: 19; CDR3 protein: CASSLALEGTAAGNSPLHF
V gene: TRBV29-1; J gene: TRBJ1-2; CDR3 length: 13; CDR3 protein: CSVDRGINYGYTF
V gene: TRBV6-5; J gene: TRBJ2-2; CDR3 length: 15; CDR3 protein: CASSGTSSNTGELFF
V gene: TRBV11-3; J gene: TRBJ2-7; CDR3 length: 13; CDR3 protein: CASSLRGTYEQYF
V gene: TRBV29-1; J gene: TRBJ2-3; CDR3 length: 12; CDR3 protein: CSVEQGADTQYF
V gene: TRBV6-5; J gene: TRBJ1-1; CDR3 length: 14; CDR3 protein: CASSYTGESTEAFF